This T cell receptor beta chain is from a study of cytomegalovirus exposure and HLA in healthy donors. Germline V CDR1 and CDR2: MGHRA, YSYEKL. The V gene lost 1 base and the J gene lost 5 bases, with 11 bases spanning the gap. The CDR3 extends over 15 amino acids. The PCR employed 60 Vbeta primers together with 13 Jbeta primers. Libraries were prepared by immunoSEQ multiplex PCR; TCRdb keeps only in-frame clonotypes and omits some of them. The data show approximately 150,000 clones, just over 70% seen once. The clonotype was recovered from a human donor in good health. What was sequenced was PBMCs. V gene TRBV4-1 combines with J gene TRBJ2-2; possibly TRBD2 for D (5 bases). CDR3 sequence (DNA): TGCGCCAGCAGCCAAGCGCGGGTCGGGACCGGGGAGCTGTTTTTT. Its translation is CASSQARVGTGELFF.